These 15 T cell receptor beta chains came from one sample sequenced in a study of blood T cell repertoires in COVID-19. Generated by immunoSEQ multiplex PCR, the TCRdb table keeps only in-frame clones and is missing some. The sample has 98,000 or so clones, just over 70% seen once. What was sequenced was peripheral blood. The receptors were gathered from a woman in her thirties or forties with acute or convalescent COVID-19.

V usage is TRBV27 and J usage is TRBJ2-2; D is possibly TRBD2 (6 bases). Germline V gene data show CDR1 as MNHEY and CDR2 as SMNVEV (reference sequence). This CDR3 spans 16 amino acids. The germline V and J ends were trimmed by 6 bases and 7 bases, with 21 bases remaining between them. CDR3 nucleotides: TGTGCCAGCAGACGTTTCAGCGGGCCCCAGGGCGGGGAGCTGTTTTTT. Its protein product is CASRRFSGPQGGELFF.

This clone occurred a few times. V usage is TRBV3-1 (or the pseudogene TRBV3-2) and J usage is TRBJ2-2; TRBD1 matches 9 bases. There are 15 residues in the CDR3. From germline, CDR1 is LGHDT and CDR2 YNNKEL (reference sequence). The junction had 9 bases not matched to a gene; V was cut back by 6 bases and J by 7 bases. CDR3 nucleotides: TGTGCCAGCAGGGGAAGGGACAGGGTATACGGGGAGCTGTTTTTT. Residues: CASRGRDRVYGELFF.

DNA for the CDR3: TGTGCCAGCTCACCACCGTTAGGACAGGGAGGCACCGGGGAGCTGTTTTTT. Amino acid sequence: CASSPPLGQGGTGELFF. J is TRBJ2-2 and V is TRBV18; 8 bases match TRBD1. V was pared by 0 bases and J by 4 bases, with 7 bases of the junction left unmatched. CDR3 length: 17 residues. Germline V CDR1 and CDR2: KGHSH, LQKENI.

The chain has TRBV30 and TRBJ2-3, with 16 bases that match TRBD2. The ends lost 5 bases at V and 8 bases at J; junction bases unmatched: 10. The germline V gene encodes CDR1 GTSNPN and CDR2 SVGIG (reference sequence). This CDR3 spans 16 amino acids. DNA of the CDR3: TGTGCCTGGTATCCGGGACTAGCGGGGGGGCGCAGTACGCAGTATTTT. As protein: CAWYPGLAGGRSTQYF.

The CDR3 DNA reads TGTGCCAGCAGCCTTAGTGTTGCGGGGGTCCAATACAATGAGCAGTTCTTC. Protein product: CASSLSVAGVQYNEQFF. V is TRBV4-2 and J is TRBJ2-1; TRBD2 matches 7 bases. Looked up from germline, CDR1 is LGHNA and CDR2 is YNFKEQ. This CDR3 region has 17 residues. Unmatched junction bases numbered 13, after V lost 4 bases and J lost 4 bases.

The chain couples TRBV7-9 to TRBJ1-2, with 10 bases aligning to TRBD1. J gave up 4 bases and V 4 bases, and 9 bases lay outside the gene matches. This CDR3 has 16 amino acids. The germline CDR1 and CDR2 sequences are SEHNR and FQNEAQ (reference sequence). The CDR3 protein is CASSSLQGQGSYGYTF. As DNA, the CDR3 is TGTGCCAGCAGCTCCCTCCAGGGACAGGGGTCCTATGGCTACACCTTC.

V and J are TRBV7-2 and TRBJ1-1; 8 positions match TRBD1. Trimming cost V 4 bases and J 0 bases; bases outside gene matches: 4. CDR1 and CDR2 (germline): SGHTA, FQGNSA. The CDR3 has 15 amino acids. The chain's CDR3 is CASSSRTGMNTEAFF. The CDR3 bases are TGTGCCAGCAGCTCCCGGACAGGGATGAACACTGAAGCTTTCTTT. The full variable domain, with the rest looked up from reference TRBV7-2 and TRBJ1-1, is GAGVSQSPSNKVTEKGKDVELRCDPISGHTALYWYRQSLGQGLEFLIYFQGNSAPDKSGLPSDRFSAERTGGSVSTLTIQRTQQEDSAVYLCASSSRTGMNTEAFFGQGTRLTVV.

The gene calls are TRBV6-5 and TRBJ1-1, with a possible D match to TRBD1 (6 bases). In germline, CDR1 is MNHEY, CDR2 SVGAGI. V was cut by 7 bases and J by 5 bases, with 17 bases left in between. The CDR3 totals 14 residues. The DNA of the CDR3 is TGTGCCAGCACTCGGACAGCTCCGTGGACTGAAGCTTTCTTT. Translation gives CASTRTAPWTEAFF.

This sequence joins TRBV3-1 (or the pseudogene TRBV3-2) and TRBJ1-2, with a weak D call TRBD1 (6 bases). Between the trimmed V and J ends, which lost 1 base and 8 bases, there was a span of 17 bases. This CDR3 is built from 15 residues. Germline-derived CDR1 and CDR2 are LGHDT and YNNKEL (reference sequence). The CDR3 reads CASSQGAQGDAGYTF. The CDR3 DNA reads TGTGCCAGCAGCCAAGGAGCACAGGGTGACGCAGGCTACACCTTC.

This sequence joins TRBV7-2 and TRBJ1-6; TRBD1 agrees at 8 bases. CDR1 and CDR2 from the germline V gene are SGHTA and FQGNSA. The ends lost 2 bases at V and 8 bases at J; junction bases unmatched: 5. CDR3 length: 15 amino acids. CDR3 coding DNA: TGTGCCAGCAGCTTATTTTTGGACAGGGATTCACCCCTCCACTTT. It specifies CASSLFLDRDSPLHF. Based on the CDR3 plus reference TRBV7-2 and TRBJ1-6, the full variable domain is GAGVSQSPSNKVTEKGKDVELRCDPISGHTALYWYRQSLGQGLEFLIYFQGNSAPDKSGLPSDRFSAERTGGSVSTLTIQRTQQEDSAVYLCASSLFLDRDSPLHFGNGTRLTVT.

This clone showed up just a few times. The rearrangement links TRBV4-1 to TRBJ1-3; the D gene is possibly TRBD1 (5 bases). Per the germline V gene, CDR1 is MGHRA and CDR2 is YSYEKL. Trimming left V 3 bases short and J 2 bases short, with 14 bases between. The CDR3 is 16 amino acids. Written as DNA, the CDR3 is TGCGCCAGCAGCCAGGCCTTTGGGGGGGCTGGAAACACCATATATTTT. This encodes CASSQAFGGAGNTIYF.

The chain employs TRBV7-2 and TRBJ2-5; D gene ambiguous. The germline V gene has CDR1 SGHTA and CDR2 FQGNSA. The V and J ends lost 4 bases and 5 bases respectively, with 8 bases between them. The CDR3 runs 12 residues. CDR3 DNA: TGTGCCAGCAGCTCCACAATGGAGACCCAGTACTTC. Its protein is CASSSTMETQYF.

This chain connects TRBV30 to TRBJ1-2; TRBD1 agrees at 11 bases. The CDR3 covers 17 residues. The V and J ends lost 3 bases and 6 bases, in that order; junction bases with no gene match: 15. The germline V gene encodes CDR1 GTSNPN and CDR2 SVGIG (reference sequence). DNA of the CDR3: TGTGCCTGGAGAGCCCCGGGACAGGGGGTAGGGGTTAATGGCTACACCTTC. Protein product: CAWRAPGQGVGVNGYTF.

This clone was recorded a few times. For the CDR3, the DNA is TGTGCCAGCAGCTTGGCAGGGTTAATGTCACCCCTCCACTTT. Encoded protein: CASSLAGLMSPLHF. The chain links TRBV7-9 to TRBJ1-6, with a possible D match to TRBD1 (5 bases). Trimming cost V 3 bases and J 10 bases, with 13 bases left between them. Germline CDR1 reads SEHNR; CDR2 reads FQNEAQ (reference sequence). The CDR3 totals 14 residues.

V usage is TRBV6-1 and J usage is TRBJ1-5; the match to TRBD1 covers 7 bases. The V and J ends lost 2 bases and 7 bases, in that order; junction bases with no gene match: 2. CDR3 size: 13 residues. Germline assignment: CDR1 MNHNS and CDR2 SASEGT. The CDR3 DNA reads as TGTGCCAGCAGTGAACAGGGGGGCCAGCCCCAGCATTTT. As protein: CASSEQGGQPQHF.